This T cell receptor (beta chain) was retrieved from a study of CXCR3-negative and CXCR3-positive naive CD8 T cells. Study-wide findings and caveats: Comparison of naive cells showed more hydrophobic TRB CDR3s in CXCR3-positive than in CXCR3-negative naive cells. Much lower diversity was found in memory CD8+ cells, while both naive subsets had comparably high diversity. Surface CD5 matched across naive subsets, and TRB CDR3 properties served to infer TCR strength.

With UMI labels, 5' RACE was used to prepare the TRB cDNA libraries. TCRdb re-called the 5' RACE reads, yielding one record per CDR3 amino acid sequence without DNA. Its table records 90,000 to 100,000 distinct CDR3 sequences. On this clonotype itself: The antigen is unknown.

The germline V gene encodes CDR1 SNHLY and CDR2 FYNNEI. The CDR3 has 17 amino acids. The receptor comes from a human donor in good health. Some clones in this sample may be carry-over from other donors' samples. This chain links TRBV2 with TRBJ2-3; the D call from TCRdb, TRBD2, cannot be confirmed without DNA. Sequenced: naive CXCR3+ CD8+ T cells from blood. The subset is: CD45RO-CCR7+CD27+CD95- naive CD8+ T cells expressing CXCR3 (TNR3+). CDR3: CASSELSSGVITDTQYF.